Each of the 28 T cell receptor beta chains below was sequenced from the same sample in a study of identical twins. TCRdb analysed the 5' RACE reads with MiXCR anew, one entry per CDR3 protein. The table includes about 490,000 distinct CDR3 sequences, around 15% detected once. Separately, the same data were catalogued under a study of yellow fever vaccine responses in identical twins.

The source material was CD4+ T cells sorted from blood. All receptors come from a young woman in good health.

There are many counts of this clonotype. The chain has TRBV10-3 and TRBJ1-2; D uncertain. The CDR3 consists of 17 residues. V lost 0 bases and J 1 base, leaving 15 bases between the germline ends. CDR1 and CDR2 from the germline V gene are ENHRY and SYGVKD. In DNA form, the CDR3 reads TGTGCCATCAGTGAGTCTCAAAGAGAGACTCATAACTATGGCTACACCTTC. Its translation: CAISESQRETHNYGYTF.

This chain joins TRBV2 and TRBJ2-4; 7 bases match TRBD2. The CDR3 contains 14 residues. CDR1 SNHLY and CDR2 FYNNEI come from the germline V gene. V trimming: 4 bases; J trimming: 5 bases; junction bases outside the gene matches: 5. CDR3 bases: TGTGCCAGCAGTGTAGCGCTAGCGGAAAACATTCAGTACTTC. Its translation is CASSVALAENIQYF. Using reference TRBV2 and TRBJ2-4 for the parts outside the CDR3, the full variable domain is EPEVTQTPSHQVTQMGQEVILRCVPISNHLYFYWYRQILGQKVEFLVSFYNNEISEKSEIFDDQFSVERPDGSNFTLKIRSTKLEDSAMYFCASSVALAENIQYFGAGTRLSVL.

This clonotype was recorded a few times. V is TRBV7-9 and J is TRBJ1-2; D unclear. V gave up 5 bases and J gave up 8 bases, with 18 bases separating them. Germline loops: CDR1 SEHNR, CDR2 FQNEAQ (reference sequence). The CDR3 consists of 14 residues. For the CDR3, the DNA is TGTGCCAGCAGCCCAGGTTTAGGGTCCTGGGGCTACACCTTC. This codes for CASSPGLGSWGYTF.

This clonotype was recorded a few times. The V gene is TRBV7-9, the J gene TRBJ1-4; no firm D call. Germline CDR1 SEHNR, CDR2 FQNEAQ (reference sequence). Trimming took 1 base from V and 9 from J, leaving 12 bases between them. The CDR3 spans 14 residues. CDR3 nucleotides: TGTGCCAGCAGCTTAGAGGGAGGAATGAAAAAACTGTTTTTT. Translated, it gives CASSLEGGMKKLFF.

This clonotype was observed a handful of times. V gene TRBV7-3 combines with J gene TRBJ2-1; possible D gene TRBD1, 6 bases. Germline lookup yields CDR1 SGHTA and CDR2 FQGTGA. This CDR3 is built from 13 residues. V dropped 3 bases and J dropped 9 bases, with 12 bases sitting between them. CDR3 amino acids: CASSFSGAGEQFF. CDR3 sequence (DNA): TGTGCCAGCAGCTTCTCAGGGGCTGGTGAGCAGTTCTTC.

This chain links TRBV6-2 or TRBV6-3 with TRBJ2-1; TRBD1 matches 7 bases. From germline, CDR1 is MNHEY and CDR2 SVGEGT. The CDR3 extends over 16 amino acids. V dropped 0 bases and J dropped 4; count of bases not matched to a gene: 6. The CDR3 is CASSYSTTGLYNEQFF. In nucleotides, the CDR3 is TGTGCCAGCAGTTACTCGACGACAGGGTTGTACAATGAGCAGTTCTTC.

The rearrangement uses TRBV25-1 and TRBJ2-1; D is perhaps TRBD1 (5 bases). The V end was cut by 5 bases, the J end by 8 bases, with 19 bases between. This CDR3 is 15 amino acids long. From germline, CDR1 is MGHDK and CDR2 SYGVNS. The CDR3 loop reads CASSPNQGLGYEQFF. DNA of the CDR3: TGTGCCAGCAGTCCGAATCAGGGATTAGGGTATGAGCAGTTCTTC.

The chain joins TRBV10-3 to TRBJ2-7; 12 bases are a match to TRBD1. CDR1 ENHRY and CDR2 SYGVKD come from the germline V gene. CDR3 length: 15 amino acids. Trimming at V came to 3 bases and at J to 6 bases, leaving 6 bases not matched to a gene. The CDR3 DNA reads as TGTGCCATCAGTGACCCGGGACAGGGGGCACTCGAGCAGTACTTC. It yields the protein CAISDPGQGALEQYF.

The V and J genes are TRBV29-1 and TRBJ2-3, with TRBD2 matching over 14 bases. The CDR3 runs to 18 residues. With 5 bases clipped from V and 3 bases from J, the junction kept 13 bases outside the gene matches. Germline V CDR1 and CDR2: SQVTM, ANQGSEA. CDR3 residues: CSVKPGLAGVAVTDTQYF. In DNA form, the CDR3 reads TGCAGCGTTAAACCGGGACTAGCGGGAGTAGCAGTGACAGATACGCAGTATTTT.

The chain carries TRBV12-3 or TRBV12-4 and TRBJ2-1; D is undetermined. CDR3 length equals 13 residues. The V end lost 1 base, the J end lost 6 bases, and 7 bases lay between the germline ends. The CDR3 loop reads CASSLGHSNEQFF. The DNA for the CDR3 is TGTGCCAGCAGTTTAGGACACTCCAATGAGCAGTTCTTC.

The chain has TRBV2 and TRBJ2-7; 9 bases align to TRBD2. From germline, CDR1 is SNHLY and CDR2 FYNNEI. The CDR3 length is 16 residues. J gave up 3 bases and V 6 bases, and 12 bases lay outside the gene matches. This CDR3 reads CASSQVIAGVNYEQYF. CDR3 DNA: TGTGCCAGCAGCCAGGTTATAGCGGGGGTCAACTACGAGCAGTACTTC.

This rearrangement joins TRBV6-1 to TRBJ1-6; 8 bases agree with TRBD1. Per the germline V gene, CDR1 is MNHNS and CDR2 is SASEGT. The CDR3 is 15 residues long. The ends lost 5 bases at V and 10 bases at J; junction bases unmatched: 10. CDR3 coding DNA: TGTGCCAGCAGTCCAGACAGGGGAAAAGGATCACCCCTCCACTTT. This gives the protein CASSPDRGKGSPLHF.

This clonotype was picked up a small number of times. CDR3 sequence reads: CASSGGQGYGYTF. DNA of the CDR3: TGCGCCAGCAGTGGAGGACAGGGCTATGGCTACACCTTC. J is TRBJ1-2 and V is TRBV5-1; TRBD1 aligns across 8 bases. The CDR3 length is 13 residues. Germline loops: CDR1 SGHRS, CDR2 YFSETQ. Trimming took 5 bases from V and 4 from J; bases not matched to a gene: 4.

A few counts support this clonotype. The V call is TRBV6-1, the J call TRBJ1-1; D remains ambiguous. The V end was cut by 8 bases, the J end by 3 bases, with 10 bases between. This CDR3 has 12 amino acids. The germline CDR1 and CDR2 sequences are MNHNS and SASEGT. CDR3 protein: CASAFLDTEAFF. The CDR3 DNA reads as TGTGCCAGCGCCTTTTTGGACACTGAAGCTTTCTTT.

The rearrangement links TRBV20-1 to TRBJ1-1, with D hard to call. The CDR3 spans 12 residues. Trimming took off 3 bases at V and 0 bases at J, with 5 bases between the two ends. Germline assignment: CDR1 DFQATT and CDR2 SNEGSKA (reference sequence). The CDR3 region is CSARVMNTEAFF. The CDR3 DNA reads TGCAGTGCTAGGGTAATGAACACTGAAGCTTTCTTT.

This clonotype was seen a handful of times. V and J are TRBV29-1 and TRBJ2-1; D is unresolved. In germline, CDR1 is SQVTM, CDR2 ANQGSEA. CDR3 size: 13 residues. V lost 5 bases to trimming and J lost 3 bases, with 11 bases between them. The CDR3 nucleotides are TGCAGCGTTCCAGCCCTAGGCTACAATGAGCAGTTCTTC. Translating it yields CSVPALGYNEQFF.

This clonotype was picked up a small number of times. The V gene is TRBV20-1, the J gene TRBJ1-5; the D is unclear. Germline V gene data show CDR1 as DFQATT and CDR2 as SNEGSKA (reference sequence). This CDR3 region has 10 residues. Trimming took 3 bases from V and 7 from J, leaving 4 bases between them. The DNA for the CDR3 is TGCAGTGCTAGTGACCAGCCCCAGCATTTT. The encoded protein is CSASDQPQHF.

The genes are TRBV4-1 and TRBJ2-2, with TRBD1 identical over 8 bases. Trimming took 4 bases from V and 3 from J; bases not matched to a gene: 7. Germline CDR1 MGHRA, CDR2 YSYEKL. This CDR3 has 16 amino acids. CDR3 region: CASSPGQGRYTGELFF. CDR3 DNA: TGCGCCAGCAGCCCAGGACAGGGTCGGTACACCGGGGAGCTGTTTTTT.

This clonotype has more than one count but fewer than ten. The chain uses TRBV7-6 and TRBJ2-3, with D unresolved. This CDR3 is built from 14 residues. Germline assignment: CDR1 SGHVS and CDR2 FNYEAQ. With 3 bases removed from V and 2 bases from J, the gap between germline ends came to 9 bases. CDR3 nucleotide sequence: TGTGCCAGCAGCTTTATTGACAACACAGATACGCAGTATTTT. It specifies CASSFIDNTDTQYF.

This clonotype appeared a few times. V is TRBV12-3 or TRBV12-4 and J is TRBJ2-3; 9 bases line up with TRBD1. The ends lost 6 bases at V and 1 base at J; junction bases unmatched: 8. The CDR3 loop spans 16 amino acids. The CDR3 here is CASRVQGALGTDTQYF. The CDR3 region has the DNA TGTGCCAGCAGGGTACAGGGGGCGCTGGGCACAGATACGCAGTATTTT.

Only a few counts were recorded for this clonotype. V gene TRBV12-3 or TRBV12-4 combines with J gene TRBJ2-1; 13 positions agree with TRBD2. The CDR3 length is 17 residues. The V segment lost 2 bases and the J segment 4 bases; nucleotides outside the gene matches: 5. The CDR3 spells CASSLLGLAGAYNEQFF. In DNA form, the CDR3 reads TGTGCCAGCAGTTTACTCGGACTAGCGGGGGCATACAATGAGCAGTTCTTC.

This clonotype was found a few times. V usage is TRBV5-1 and J usage is TRBJ2-1; the D is unclear. Trimming stripped 4 bases from V and 0 bases from J, with 11 bases between. This CDR3 has 15 residues. Germline V CDR1 and CDR2: SGHRS, YFSETQ. The CDR3 DNA reads TGCGCCAGCAGCCAGCAGGTTGCCTCCTACAATGAGCAGTTCTTC. Translation gives CASSQQVASYNEQFF.

In its sample, this clonotype was seen many times. The V and J genes are TRBV10-3 and TRBJ2-1, with D possibly TRBD1 on 5 matching bases. The length of the CDR3 is 18 residues. The ends were cut back, 0 bases at V and 4 bases at J, with 19 bases in the middle. Germline CDR1 ENHRY, CDR2 SYGVKD. CDR3 sequence: CAISESRLRQGYYNEQFF. The CDR3 DNA sequence: TGTGCCATCAGTGAGTCGAGATTGAGGCAGGGTTATTACAATGAGCAGTTCTTC.

The chain joins TRBV2 to TRBJ2-2, with 7 positions matching TRBD2. The V gene end was trimmed by 3 bases and the J gene end by 4 bases; junction bases not matched to a gene: 5. The CDR3 extends over 15 amino acids. CDR1 is SNHLY, CDR2 FYNNEI, per germline. The CDR3 DNA is TGTGCCAGCAGTGAGGGCCGGGGGGTCACCGGGGAGCTGTTTTTT. Translated, it gives CASSEGRGVTGELFF.

This clonotype was counted between two and nine times. The V call is TRBV11-2, the J call TRBJ2-1; TRBD1 matches at 7 bases. The CDR3 covers 15 residues. V lost 1 base and J lost 6; bases outside the gene matches: 6. CDR1 is SGHAT and CDR2 is FQNNGV in the germline V gene. The CDR3 DNA reads as TGTGCCAGCAGCTTAGGCTCGGGACAGATCAATGAGCAGTTCTTC. Translating it yields CASSLGSGQINEQFF.

The CDR3 nucleotides read TGTGCCAGCACCACGGGACAGTTGAACACTGAAGCTTTCTTT. Protein sequence: CASTTGQLNTEAFF. The V and J genes are TRBV6-1 and TRBJ1-1, with 7 bases aligning to TRBD1. Germline V gene sequence: CDR1 MNHNS, CDR2 SASEGT. The CDR3 has 14 amino acids. Losses at the gene ends were 7 bases for V and 0 bases for J; bases not matched to a gene: 5.

Only a few counts were recorded for this clonotype. CDR3 sequence: CSAPDRFNTEAFF. Here the CDR3 DNA reads TGCAGTGCTCCTGACAGGTTTAACACTGAAGCTTTCTTT. The chain combines TRBV20-1 with TRBJ1-1; D is perhaps TRBD1 (6 bases). V was clipped by 5 bases and J by 2 bases, with 12 bases between them. There are 13 residues in the CDR3. Looked up from germline, CDR1 is DFQATT and CDR2 is SNEGSKA (reference sequence).

This clonotype was seen a handful of times. The V gene is TRBV11-1, the J gene TRBJ1-3; tentative D call: TRBD1 (6 bases). With 1 base removed from V and 0 bases from J, the gap between germline ends came to 16 bases. The CDR3 has 18 residues. The germline V gene has CDR1 SGHAT and CDR2 FQDESV (reference sequence). This CDR3 is CASSLDGDIHSSGNTIYF. The CDR3 DNA follows: TGTGCCAGCAGCTTAGATGGGGACATTCACAGCTCTGGAAACACCATATATTTT.